The 17 T cell receptor beta chains listed next were all sequenced from one sample in a study of blood T cell repertoires in COVID-19 (dated by TCRdb to the early 2020s). Library creation used the immunoSEQ multiplex PCR assay. Held by TCRdb, this immuneACCESS table contains in-frame sequences only and omits some clones. Under half of the omission traces to an unresolved V gene where checked; the cause of the rest is unknown. The table for this sample lists just over 95,000 clones; about 81% of them were counted only once. The ten largest clones represent 15% to 20% of the sample. Sequencing used peripheral blood. All receptors come from an elderly man with acute or convalescent COVID-19.

The V gene is TRBV11-2, the J gene TRBJ2-1, with D unresolved. There are 15 residues in the CDR3. Trimming removed 5 bases from V and 4 bases from J, with 15 bases in between. Germline CDR1 is SGHAT and CDR2 is FQNNGV. Written as DNA, the CDR3 is TGTGCCAGCAGCCCCATGGCCTCGAGGTACAATGAGCAGTTCTTC. It translates to CASSPMASRYNEQFF. Combining the CDR3 with reference TRBV11-2 and TRBJ2-1 gives the whole variable domain EAGVAQSPRYKIIEKRQSVAFWCNPISGHATLYWYQQILGQGPKLLIQFQNNGVVDDSQLPKDRFSAERLKGVDSTLKIQPAKLEDSAVYLCASSPMASRYNEQFFGPGTRLTVL.

The chain carries TRBV29-1 and TRBJ2-1, with 14 nucleotides matching TRBD2. Germline trimming cut 4 bases from V and 9 bases from J; bases unmatched to any gene: 11. CDR3 length equals 16 residues. Germline V gives CDR1 SQVTM, CDR2 ANQGSEA. CDR3 nucleotide sequence: TGCAGCGTTGGCCCCCCGGGACTAGCGGGAGAGGGTGAGCAGTTCTTC. Its translation: CSVGPPGLAGEGEQFF.

The chain has TRBV6-5 and TRBJ2-7; D may be TRBD1 (6 bases). With 6 bases removed from V and 2 bases from J, the gap between germline ends came to 17 bases. This CDR3 comprises 15 residues. Germline V gives CDR1 MNHEY, CDR2 SVGAGI. The CDR3 reads CASSTGQGSAYEQYF. The CDR3, as DNA: TGTGCCAGCAGCACCGGGCAGGGGAGCGCCTACGAGCAGTACTTC.

This chain links TRBV5-5 with TRBJ1-5; D may be TRBD1 (6 bases). This CDR3 is built from 14 residues. Between the trimmed V and J ends, which lost 0 bases and 9 bases, there was a span of 13 bases. CDR1 SGHKS and CDR2 YYEKEE come from the germline V gene (reference sequence). CDR3 nucleotides: TGTGCCAGCAGCTTGGAAGAGGGGGTGGGGCCCCAGCATTTT. Translated: CASSLEEGVGPQHF.

J is TRBJ1-5 and V is TRBV7-2; 7 bases line up with TRBD1. Looked up from germline, CDR1 is SGHTA and CDR2 is FQGNSA. This CDR3 comprises 15 residues. After removal of 4 bases from V and 5 bases from J, the junction contained 8 bases not matched to a gene. The CDR3 loop reads CASSSRQGGDQPQHF. The CDR3 nucleotides read TGTGCCAGCAGCTCTAGACAGGGTGGGGATCAGCCCCAGCATTTT.

The V gene is TRBV7-8, the J gene TRBJ2-7, with D uncertain. This CDR3 is 17 amino acids long. CDR1 and CDR2 (germline): SGHVS, FQNEAQ. Trimming cost V 5 bases and J 0 bases, with 20 bases left between them. CDR3 in amino acids: CASSPPFRAPSSYEQYF. CDR3 nucleotide sequence: TGTGCCAGCAGCCCGCCGTTTAGAGCGCCGAGCTCCTACGAGCAGTACTTC.

This clone was counted a single time. The chain has TRBV7-8 and TRBJ1-5; a possible D gene is TRBD1 (5 bases). CDR1 and CDR2 from the germline V gene are SGHVS and FQNEAQ. The length of the CDR3 is 14 residues. Deletions cut 5 bases from V and 7 bases from J, with 15 bases between. The DNA for the CDR3 is TGTGCCAGCAGCCCGGGGGGAAGGGGACAGCCCCAGCATTTT. Its protein product is CASSPGGRGQPQHF.

This chain joins TRBV4-3 and TRBJ2-7; D may be TRBD2 (7 bases). Germline V gene sequence: CDR1 LGHNA, CDR2 YSLEER. V gave up 3 bases and J gave up 5 bases, with 14 bases separating them. The CDR3 runs to 14 residues. DNA for the CDR3: TGCGCCAGCAGCCAGGGGGGGGCGAGTCACGAGCAGTACTTC. Its translation is CASSQGGASHEQYF.

The chain links TRBV19 to TRBJ2-1; TRBD2 matches 11 bases. The V segment lost 4 bases and the J segment 7 bases; nucleotides outside the gene matches: 3. CDR3 length: 14 amino acids. The germline CDR1 and CDR2 sequences are LNHDA and SQIVND (reference sequence). The CDR3: CASSRLAGRNEQFF. The CDR3 nucleotides read TGTGCCAGTAGTAGACTAGCGGGGCGAAATGAGCAGTTCTTC.

A single count supports this clone. The chain links TRBV19 to TRBJ1-2; perhaps TRBD1 as D (6 bases). The germline V and J ends were trimmed by 10 bases and 6 bases, with 18 bases remaining between them. The CDR3 has 13 residues. The germline V gene has CDR1 LNHDA and CDR2 SQIVND (reference sequence). The chain's CDR3 is CATSDRTLDGYTF. For the CDR3, the DNA is TGTGCCACCTCGGACAGAACCCTAGATGGCTACACCTTC. Complete variable domain (other parts from reference TRBV19 and TRBJ1-2): DGGITQSPKYLFRKEGQNVTLSCEQNLNHDAMYWYRQDPGQGLRLIYYSQIVNDFQKGDIAEGYSVSREKKESFPLTVTSAQKNPTAFYLCATSDRTLDGYTFGSGTRLTVV.

CDR3 in amino acids: CASSSRGLKNQPQHF. For the CDR3, the DNA is TGTGCCAGCAGCTCCAGAGGGTTGAAGAATCAGCCCCAGCATTTT. The chain links TRBV7-2 to TRBJ1-5; D ambiguous. Trimming removed 4 bases at V and 4 bases at J, with 14 bases between. The CDR3 has 15 residues. Per germline, CDR1 SGHTA and CDR2 FQGNSA.

This chain joins TRBV9 and TRBJ1-1; a weak D match, TRBD1 (6 bases). The germline V gene encodes CDR1 SGDLS and CDR2 YYNGEE. Deletions cut 0 bases from V and 10 bases from J, with 16 bases between. This CDR3 contains 14 residues. CDR3 nucleotide sequence: TGTGCCAGCAGCGTAGCTACTGGGCCGACAGGAGCTTTCTTT. Its translation is CASSVATGPTGAFF.

The rearrangement uses TRBV6-5 and TRBJ2-2; maybe TRBD2 (7 bases). CDR3 size: 15 residues. V was cut by 8 bases and J by 4 bases, with 17 bases left in between. In germline, CDR1 is MNHEY, CDR2 SVGAGI. The CDR3 sequence is CASRVGGPSTGELFF. CDR3 DNA sequence: TGTGCCAGCCGGGTCGGGGGGCCCAGCACCGGGGAGCTGTTTTTT.

V is TRBV10-2 and J is TRBJ1-1; 9 positions match TRBD1. After removal of 4 bases from V and 1 base from J, the junction contained 10 bases not matched to a gene. Germline CDR1 is WSHSY and CDR2 is SAAADI. This CDR3 is 17 amino acids long. The CDR3 coding sequence is TGCGCCAGCAGTGTAGCCGGGACAGGGAACCAGAACACTGAAGCTTTCTTT. Its protein is CASSVAGTGNQNTEAFF.

The chain links TRBV6-5 to TRBJ1-2; D is undetermined. The CDR3 is 15 residues long. V lost 4 bases and J 7 bases, leaving 19 bases between the germline ends. Germline values: CDR1 MNHEY, CDR2 SVGAGI. The CDR3 DNA is TGTGCCAGCAGTTTCTCTCAAAATTCAGGCCTTGGCTACACCTTC. The encoded protein is CASSFSQNSGLGYTF.

V is TRBV20-1 and J is TRBJ2-3; possibly TRBD2 for D (6 bases). V was shortened by 6 bases and J by 4 bases, with 8 bases between the two germline ends. This CDR3 has 11 amino acids. CDR1 is DFQATT, CDR2 SNEGSKA, per germline (reference sequence). The CDR3 sequence is CSAGSPDTQYF. CDR3 coding DNA: TGCAGTGCCGGGAGCCCAGATACGCAGTATTTT.

The J gene is TRBJ2-2, the V gene TRBV24-1, with 11 bases fitting TRBD2. CDR3 size: 21 residues. The J segment lost 5 bases and the V segment lost 4 bases, leaving 20 bases of the junction unmatched. CDR1 and CDR2 (germline): KGHDR, SFDVKD. This chain's CDR3 is CATSDPIGRDGGTSGTGELFF. The CDR3 DNA follows: TGTGCCACCAGTGACCCCATCGGCAGGGACGGTGGGACTAGCGGTACCGGGGAGCTGTTTTTT.